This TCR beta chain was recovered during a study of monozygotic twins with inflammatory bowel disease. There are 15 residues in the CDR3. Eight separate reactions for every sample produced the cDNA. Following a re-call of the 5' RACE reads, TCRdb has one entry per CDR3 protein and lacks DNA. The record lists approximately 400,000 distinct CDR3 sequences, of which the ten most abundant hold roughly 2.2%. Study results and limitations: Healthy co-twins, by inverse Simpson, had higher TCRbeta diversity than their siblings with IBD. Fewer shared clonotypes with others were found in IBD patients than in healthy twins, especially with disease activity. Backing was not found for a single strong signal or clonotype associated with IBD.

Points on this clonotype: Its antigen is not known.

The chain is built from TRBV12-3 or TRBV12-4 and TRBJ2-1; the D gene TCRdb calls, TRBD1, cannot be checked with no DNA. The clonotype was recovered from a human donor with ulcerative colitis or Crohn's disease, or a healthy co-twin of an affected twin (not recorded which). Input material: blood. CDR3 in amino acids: CASSVERGGPNEQFF.